This T cell receptor (beta chain) originates from a study of cytomegalovirus exposure and HLA in healthy donors. The PCR had 60 Vbeta and 13 Jbeta primers. Sequenced by immunoSEQ multiplex PCR; TCRdb stores in-frame clones only, minus some. Of nearly 200,000 clones in the sample, about 77% were seen once. About this clone: What it recognizes is unknown.

Study conclusions and caveats: In a later analysis, productive TCRs from donors in an Asian-associated ancestry cluster reportedly carried fewer N-insertions than the cohort mean.

CDR3 length: 17 residues. With 4 bases clipped from V and 5 bases from J, the junction kept 12 bases outside the gene matches. Per the germline V gene, CDR1 is SGHTA and CDR2 is FQGTGA. The sample taken for sequencing was PBMCs. This chain uses TRBV7-3 with TRBJ2-3; 10 positions match TRBD2. The TCR originated in a woman in her twenties or thirties in good health and CMV-seropositive. CDR3 coding DNA: TGTGCCAGCAGCTCCTATACTAGCGGGGATGGTAGAGATACGCAGTATTTT. This translates into CASSSYTSGDGRDTQYF.